This entry concerns a single T cell receptor beta chain. Its antigen is currently unknown. This entry is derived from a study of follicular helper T cells after annual influenza vaccination. Clones were sequenced by immunoSEQ multiplex PCR, and TCRdb holds only the in-frame ones, with some missing. Counted here are about 4,200 clones, approximately 82% occurring once; the ten biggest clones make up about 0.79%. This sample's time point: 2015-2016 season, 7 days after influenza vaccination. Excluded were substance abuse, HIV/AIDS, active cancer, immunomodulatory drugs and active illness. Blood volume per time point ranged from about 40 to 110 mL. Germline V gene sequence: CDR1 MDHEN, CDR2 SYDVKM. Trimming removed 2 bases at V and 5 bases at J, with 3 bases between. This CDR3 has 11 amino acids. Study-wide findings and caveats: Most later recoveries of Day 7 ICOS+CD38+ clones were ICOS-CD38- cTfh. Successive annual vaccinations recalled a recurrent oligoclonal ICOS+CD38+ cTfh response with influenza-specific clonotypes.

This chain uses TRBV28 with TRBJ2-5; D call uncertain. The clonotype was recovered from an adult who received the influenza vaccine. Here the sequenced sample was CXCR5+ CD38- circulating T follicular helper cells from blood, taken 7 days after influenza vaccination. Subset: circulating Tfh, non-naive CD4+CXCR5+PD-1+ (ICOS+CD38+ or ICOS-CD38-). For the CDR3, the DNA is TGTGCCAGCAGTTTAATCGAGACCCAGTACTTC. Its translation: CASSLIETQYF. The full variable domain, with the rest looked up from reference TRBV28 and TRBJ2-5, is DVKVTQSSRYLVKRTGEKVFLECVQDMDHENMFWYRQDPGLGLRLIYFSYDVKMKEKGDIPEGYSVSREKKERFSLILESASTNQTSMYLCASSLIETQYFGPGTRLLVL.